The T cell receptor beta chain described here comes from a study of memory CD4+ T cells and cytomegalovirus serostatus. About this clone: Compared with germline, one end of the junction differs, possibly owing to a read error.

Single viable CD3+CD4+CD8-CD45RO+ cells were sorted as the memory CD4+ T cells. The repertoire was sequenced with immunoSEQ multiplex PCR; TCRdb's copy has only in-frame clones and lacks some. The repertoire holds some 50,000 clones, with roughly 72% as singletons. The source of this sequence is an adult in good health and CMV-seronegative. Sample: memory CD4+ T cells from blood.

The CDR3 bases are TGTGCTAGCAGCTTATCAGGGAGCACTGAAGCTTTCTTT. Its translation: CASSLSGSTEAFF. The gene calls are TRBV7-7 and TRBJ1-1; D is perhaps TRBD1 (5 bases). The CDR3 runs 13 residues. Germline CDR1 SSHAT, CDR2 FNYEAQ (reference sequence).